Listed here are 23 T cell receptor beta chains from one sample, sequenced in a study of shared clonotypes between healthy human individuals. Some clones are missing from TCRdb's copy, which holds only in-frame ones; the method was immunoSEQ multiplex PCR. The sample has about 960,000 clones, less than 85% seen once; the top ten hold approximately 1.5%. Sequences were obtained from memory CD4+ T cells sorted from blood. Subset here: CD45RA-negative fraction. The receptors shown here come from a man aged 18 to 29 in good health.

The gene calls are TRBV30 and TRBJ1-6; D not certain. In germline, CDR1 is GTSNPN, CDR2 SVGIG (reference sequence). The germline V and J ends were trimmed by 3 bases and 6 bases, with 15 bases remaining between them. The CDR3 length is 15 residues. CDR3 protein: CAWRSISAGNSPLHF. CDR3 coding DNA: TGTGCCTGGAGAAGTATTAGTGCGGGTAATTCACCCCTCCACTTT.

The chain employs TRBV10-1 and TRBJ2-3; D might be TRBD2 (6 bases). CDR1 and CDR2 from the germline V gene are WNHNN and SYGVQD (reference sequence). CDR3 length: 14 residues. Trimming took off 3 bases at V and 2 bases at J, with 9 bases between the two ends. CDR3 sequence: CASSDSGLTDTQYF. The CDR3 DNA reads as TGCGCCAGCAGTGATAGCGGCCTCACAGATACGCAGTATTTT.

A remark on this clone: Other DNA sequences in this specimen translate into the identical CDR3. This chain uses TRBV7-2 with TRBJ1-4; D not certain. Germline V gene lookup returns CDR1 SGHTA and CDR2 FQGNSA. The V and J ends lost 4 bases and 0 bases respectively, with 6 bases between them. The CDR3 contains 14 residues. The CDR3 loop reads CASSSYATNEKLFF. DNA for the CDR3: TGTGCCAGCAGCTCATACGCAACTAATGAAAAACTGTTTTTT.

The chain couples TRBV2 to TRBJ2-7; the D gene is possibly TRBD2 (5 bases). The length of the CDR3 is 14 residues. Germline values: CDR1 SNHLY, CDR2 FYNNEI. V lost 6 bases and J 5 bases, leaving 17 bases between the germline ends. The CDR3 here is CASSRLASVNEQYF. DNA for the CDR3: TGTGCCAGCAGCCGCCTAGCCAGCGTCAACGAGCAGTACTTC.

V is TRBV9 and J is TRBJ2-7, with D possibly matching TRBD2 (7 bases). The germline CDR1 and CDR2 sequences are SGDLS and YYNGEE. V gave up 4 bases and J gave up 2 bases, with 13 bases separating them. The CDR3 sequence is 14 residues long. The CDR3 DNA reads as TGTGCCAGCAGCCCCCGGGGGGCGGCCTACGAGCAGTACTTC. It specifies CASSPRGAAYEQYF.

The gene calls are TRBV5-1 and TRBJ1-4, with a tentative D call TRBD1 (5 bases). The V end was cut by 2 bases, the J end by 8 bases, with 13 bases between. Germline V gives CDR1 SGHRS, CDR2 YFSETQ. The CDR3 is 14 residues long. The CDR3, as DNA: TGCGCCAGCAGCTTACGCAGGGCTTCCGAAAAACTGTTTTTT. It codes for CASSLRRASEKLFF.

This clone was observed a handful of times. The genes are TRBV7-8 and TRBJ1-1; tentative D call: TRBD1 (5 bases). With 0 bases removed from V and 1 base from J, the gap between germline ends came to 9 bases. The CDR3 spans 15 residues. CDR1 is SGHVS, CDR2 FQNEAQ, per germline. The CDR3: CASSLAVTANTEAFF. The CDR3 nucleotides read TGTGCCAGCAGCTTAGCGGTGACAGCGAACACTGAAGCTTTCTTT. Full variable domain (remainder filled in from reference TRBV7-8 and TRBJ1-1): GAGVSQSPRYKVAKRGQDVALRCDPISGHVSLFWYQQALGQGPEFLTYFQNEAQLDKSGLPSDRFFAERPEGSVSTLKIQRTQQEDSAVYLCASSLAVTANTEAFFGQGTRLTVV.

This clone appeared many times. The V call is TRBV10-3, the J call TRBJ1-5; weak D call: TRBD1 (5 bases). V lost 3 bases to trimming and J lost 7 bases, with 13 bases between them. Germline V lookup: CDR1 ENHRY, CDR2 SYGVKD. This CDR3 contains 14 residues. The CDR3 is CAISEDGARQPQHF. The CDR3 nucleotides are TGTGCCATCAGTGAAGATGGGGCTAGGCAGCCCCAGCATTTT.

The chain joins TRBV2 to TRBJ2-7; 15 bases map to TRBD2. Losses at the gene ends were 6 bases for V and 2 bases for J; bases not matched to a gene: 8. CDR1 is SNHLY and CDR2 is FYNNEI in the germline V gene. The CDR3 extends over 17 amino acids. The CDR3 DNA follows: TGTGCCAGCAGAGCGGGACTAGCGGGGGGTTTAACCTACGAGCAGTACTTC. Protein product: CASRAGLAGGLTYEQYF.

J is TRBJ2-2 and V is TRBV28, with 9 bases fitting TRBD1. The CDR3 length is 15 residues. V lost 6 bases, J lost 7 bases, and 9 bases stayed unmatched. Per germline, CDR1 MDHEN and CDR2 SYDVKM. Here the CDR3 DNA reads TGTGCCAGCAGGCACCGGGACAGGGTTGACGGGGAGCTGTTTTTT. It encodes CASRHRDRVDGELFF.

This clone was observed once. The chain has TRBV4-3 and TRBJ1-2, with unresolved D. The ends were cut back, 0 bases at V and 1 base at J, with 9 bases in the middle. The CDR3 has 15 amino acids. CDR1 LGHNA and CDR2 YSLEER come from the germline V gene. CDR3 nucleotides: TGCGCCAGCAGCCAAGAATACCGTGGTAACTATGGCTACACCTTC. It yields the protein CASSQEYRGNYGYTF.

This rearrangement joins TRBV6-5 to TRBJ2-1; a weak D match, TRBD2 (6 bases). The CDR3 has 14 residues. V was pared by 8 bases and J by 5 bases, with 16 bases between. Germline V gene data show CDR1 as MNHEY and CDR2 as SVGAGI. The CDR3 nucleotides read TGTGCCAGCTGGGACTTCCCGACGGACAATGAGCAGTTCTTC. It translates to CASWDFPTDNEQFF.

The rearrangement links TRBV18 to TRBJ1-2; D gene unclear. V lost 2 bases to trimming and J lost 0 bases, with 7 bases between them. Germline CDR1 reads KGHSH; CDR2 reads LQKENI. CDR3 length: 14 amino acids. The CDR3 spells CASSPKKTNYGYTF. The DNA for the CDR3 is TGTGCCAGCTCACCAAAAAAGACTAACTATGGCTACACCTTC.

The count of this clone is one. V is TRBV9 and J is TRBJ2-1; no reliable D call. The CDR3 spans 15 residues. V was cut by 4 bases and J by 0 bases, with 11 bases left in between. Looked up from germline, CDR1 is SGDLS and CDR2 is YYNGEE. CDR3 sequence (DNA): TGTGCCAGCAGCCCCTTTTTCAGCTCCTACAATGAGCAGTTCTTC. It translates to CASSPFFSSYNEQFF. Filled out from reference TRBV9 and TRBJ2-1, the complete variable domain reads DSGVTQTPKHLITATGQRVTLRCSPRSGDLSVYWYQQSLDQGLQFLIQYYNGEERAKGNILERFSAQQFPDLHSELNLSSLELGDSALYFCASSPFFSSYNEQFFGPGTRLTVL.

This clone was seen just once. The chain joins TRBV18 to TRBJ2-3; a weak D match, TRBD2 (5 bases). The CDR3 contains 14 residues. CDR1 KGHSH and CDR2 LQKENI come from the germline V gene. The V gene lost 3 bases and the J gene lost 5 bases, with 12 bases spanning the gap. The CDR3 nucleotides are TGTGCCAGCTCACCCCTACTAGACATAGATACGCAGTATTTT. Its translation is CASSPLLDIDTQYF.

The chain carries TRBV9 and TRBJ2-3; D is perhaps TRBD1 or TRBD2 (6 bases each). Deletions cut 2 bases from V and 5 bases from J, with 15 bases between. This CDR3 is built from 15 residues. Germline V CDR1 and CDR2: SGDLS, YYNGEE. Written as DNA, the CDR3 is TGTGCCAGCAGCGTTCTGGGGGGCAGTGTAGATACGCAGTATTTT. Translation gives CASSVLGGSVDTQYF.

This chain links TRBV11-2 with TRBJ1-1; tentatively, D is TRBD1 (6 bases). The CDR3 consists of 15 residues. CDR1 SGHAT and CDR2 FQNNGV come from the germline V gene. The germline V and J ends were trimmed by 6 bases and 6 bases, with 20 bases remaining between them. The CDR3 region is CASSWGGQLVAEAFF. The CDR3 DNA sequence: TGTGCCAGCAGTTGGGGGGGACAATTGGTGGCTGAAGCTTTCTTT.

As for this clone: Because the CDR3 is missing its conserved closing phenylalanine or tryptophan, this is likely a read error. Because the CDR3's place on the DNA is in doubt, the DNA is left out and the CDR3 is given as listed by TCRdb. The chain has TRBV5-8 and TRBJ2-7; the D segment call TRBD1 is taken from the table without a DNA check. The CDR3 adds up to 11 amino acids, both ends counted. CDR1 is SGHTS and CDR2 is YDEGEE in the germline V gene. The CDR3 region is CASSFVAGKGL.

This clone has more than one count but fewer than ten. The V call is TRBV4-1, the J call TRBJ1-5; D gene uncertain. V was trimmed by 1 base and J by 5 bases, leaving 6 bases between them. Germline V CDR1 and CDR2: MGHRA, YSYEKL. CDR3 length: 13 residues. The CDR3 protein is CASSQAVYQPQHF. The CDR3 region has the DNA TGCGCCAGCAGCCAAGCTGTTTATCAGCCCCAGCATTTT.

The gene calls are TRBV4-1 and TRBJ2-7, with D uncertain. Germline V gives CDR1 MGHRA, CDR2 YSYEKL. The CDR3 loop spans 15 amino acids. V lost 1 base and J lost 2, with 12 bases in between. This CDR3 reads CASSQGQRETYEQYF. The DNA for the CDR3 is TGCGCCAGCAGCCAAGGCCAAAGGGAAACCTACGAGCAGTACTTC.

This clone appeared a few times. The V call is TRBV21-1, the J call TRBJ1-5; TRBD1, as called in the table, went unchecked against the DNA. TRBV21-1 is a recognized pseudogene. The CDR3 is 17 amino acids. In nucleotides, the CDR3 is TGTGCCAGCAGCTCCCGAAGAGGGGGCAAGGGGAATCAGCCCCAGCATTTT. Protein sequence: CASSSRRGGKGNQPQHF.

The chain is built from TRBV6-1 and TRBJ1-1; D unclear. The CDR3 extends over 13 amino acids. V lost 0 bases, J lost 5 bases, and 7 bases lay in between. From germline, CDR1 is MNHNS and CDR2 SASEGT. The CDR3 loop is CASSEAPLTEAFF. Here the CDR3 DNA reads TGTGCCAGCAGTGAAGCCCCTCTTACTGAAGCTTTCTTT.

Comments on this clone: The same CDR3 is also encoded by other DNA sequences in this sample. The J gene is TRBJ2-3, the V gene TRBV5-1; 7 positions agree with TRBD1. The germline V gene has CDR1 SGHRS and CDR2 YFSETQ. This CDR3 contains 16 residues. V shed 0 bases and J 1 base; nucleotides not matched to a gene: 5. CDR3 region: CASSLAPGGGTDTQYF. CDR3 DNA sequence: TGCGCCAGCAGCTTGGCCCCAGGGGGTGGCACAGATACGCAGTATTTT.